This TCR beta chain was observed in a study of a mutant IDH1 vaccine in newly diagnosed glioma. Study as a whole: First vaccine doses came 4-6 weeks after radiotherapy alone, or with temozolomide cycles. Visit V12 was scheduled at week 35 and visit V13 at week 47.

Data came from immunoSEQ multiplex PCR; TCRdb stores just in-frame clones and leaves some out. Of just over 65,000 clones detected, 84% appear once; the ten largest clones hold approximately 12%. V gave up 5 bases and J gave up 0 bases; unmatched junction bases: 11. From germline, CDR1 is SGHTA and CDR2 FQGNSA. The CDR3 is made up of 17 amino acids. Documented time point: week 35, safety follow-up. Each dose of the vaccine consisted of 300 ug of mutant IDH1 20-mer peptide, with topical imiquimod. Note on this clone: Its antigen is still unknown.

Study-level points and caveats: Vaccine-induced immune responses occurred in approximately 93% of patients. Top peripheral T cell clonotype shifts appeared unrelated to pseudoprogression.

The clonotype comes from a man younger than 35 with glioma. The J gene is TRBJ2-3, the V gene TRBV7-2, with 7 bases lining up with TRBD2. The source material was PBMCs, sampled from a glioma patient whose treatment included an IDH1 peptide vaccine. CDR3 DNA: TGTGCCAGCAGCCTCCCCAATAGCGGGCCTAGCACAGATACGCAGTATTTT. Translating gives CASSLPNSGPSTDTQYF.